Below, 5 T cell receptor beta chains from the same sample are listed, as sequenced in a study of blood T cells in healthy people across ages. A second PCR, run for 7 to 11 cycles, used a sample-barcoded 5' primer plus a J-beta primer mix. TCRdb re-called the 5' RACE reads with MiXCR, one entry per CDR3 protein. The table records around 1,000,000 distinct CDR3 sequences, around 27% of them present only once. These records were also assigned to another study, of T cells of mothers and their children.

The sequenced material came from blood. All receptors come from a girl between 2 and 10 years old in good health.

This clonotype has more than one count but fewer than ten. This chain links TRBV4-1 with TRBJ1-1; D gene unclear. The CDR3 sequence is 15 residues long. From germline, CDR1 is MGHRA and CDR2 YSYEKL. With 4 bases removed from V and 2 bases from J, the gap between germline ends came to 14 bases. CDR3 in DNA: TGCGCCAGCAGCCCCTCGACTGGTTCCAACACTGAAGCTTTCTTT. Its protein is CASSPSTGSNTEAFF.

In this sample, this clonotype turned up a few times. The chain recombines TRBV12-3 or TRBV12-4 with TRBJ2-5; D ambiguous. The CDR3 totals 15 residues. The ends were cut back, 3 bases at V and 0 bases at J, with 11 bases in the middle. The CDR3 is CASSFFADDQETQYF. The CDR3 bases are TGTGCCAGCAGTTTCTTCGCAGATGACCAAGAGACCCAGTACTTC.

The chain couples TRBV7-3 to TRBJ2-1, with TRBD1 matching 7 bases. CDR3 length: 16 amino acids. Germline values: CDR1 SGHTA, CDR2 FQGTGA. V was clipped by 3 bases and J by 10 bases; unmatched bases: 15. The CDR3 reads CASSFWFGTASWEQFF. In nucleotides, the CDR3 is TGTGCCAGCAGCTTTTGGTTCGGGACAGCCTCCTGGGAGCAGTTCTTC. Supplemented by reference TRBV7-3 and TRBJ2-1, the full variable domain reads GAGVSQTPSNKVTEKGKYVELRCDPISGHTALYWYRQSLGQGPEFLIYFQGTGAADDSGLPNDRFFAVRPEGSVSTLKIQRTERGDSAVYLCASSFWFGTASWEQFFGPGTRLTVL.

This clonotype has a handful of counts. The chain couples TRBV9 to TRBJ2-3; D tentatively fits TRBD1 or TRBD2 (5 bases each). V was cut by 3 bases and J by 6 bases, with 11 bases left in between. Germline loops: CDR1 SGDLS, CDR2 YYNGEE. The CDR3 runs to 13 residues. The CDR3 DNA reads as TGTGCCAGCAGCGCCGAGGGGTGGGATACGCAGTATTTT. Amino acids: CASSAEGWDTQYF.

About this clonotype itself: One end of the junction fails to match germline, which may point to a read error. V gene TRBV12-3 or TRBV12-4 combines with J gene TRBJ2-3, with D possibly TRBD2 on 6 matching bases. The CDR3 loop spans 16 amino acids. CDR3 amino acids: CASSPLAVGRTDTQYF. The CDR3, as DNA: TGTGCCAGCAGTCCCTTAGCGGTTGGGAGAACAGATACGCAATATTTT.